These 14 T cell receptor beta chains originate from one sample sequenced in a study of blood T cell repertoires in COVID-19. Repertoires were generated with immunoSEQ multiplex PCR, while TCRdb's copy carries only in-frame clones and drops some. The table includes about 260,000 clones, 88% detected once. Sequences were obtained from peripheral blood. The receptors originated from a man aged 60 to 75 who had recovered from COVID-19.

This rearrangement joins TRBV19 to TRBJ1-3; D gene unclear. Germline V gene sequence: CDR1 LNHDA, CDR2 SQIVND (reference sequence). This CDR3 spans 14 amino acids. Trimming removed 6 bases from V and 0 bases from J, with 9 bases in between. The CDR3 spells CASSQVHSGNTIYF. CDR3 bases: TGTGCCAGTAGCCAGGTTCACTCTGGAAACACCATATATTTT. The variable domain in full, with the rest retrieved from reference TRBV19 and TRBJ1-3, is DGGITQSPKYLFRKEGQNVTLSCEQNLNHDAMYWYRQDPGQGLRLIYYSQIVNDFQKGDIAEGYSVSREKKESFPLTVTSAQKNPTAFYLCASSQVHSGNTIYFGEGSWLTVV.

This clone came up once. The V and J genes are TRBV2 and TRBJ1-1, with D unresolved. With 8 bases removed from V and 7 bases from J, the gap between germline ends came to 11 bases. Germline values: CDR1 SNHLY, CDR2 FYNNEI. This CDR3 contains 11 residues. The CDR3, as DNA: TGTGCCAGCTGGGCGGGCGTTGAAGCTTTCTTT. Translated: CASWAGVEAFF.

The V gene is TRBV12-3 or TRBV12-4, the J gene TRBJ2-1; 7 nucleotides agree with TRBD1. The CDR3 is 13 residues long. The V segment lost 6 bases and the J segment 4 bases; nucleotides outside the gene matches: 3. DNA for the CDR3: TGTGCCAGCAGAAAGGGACAGTACAATGAGCAGTTCTTC. It encodes CASRKGQYNEQFF.

This clone showed up just a few times. The chain combines TRBV7-9 with TRBJ1-5, with D unresolved. V was trimmed by 5 bases and J by 0 bases, leaving 11 bases between them. The length of the CDR3 is 15 residues. Germline V gene data show CDR1 as SEHNR and CDR2 as FQNEAQ (reference sequence). CDR3 protein: CASSPSTNSNQPQHF. The CDR3 DNA reads as TGTGCCAGCAGCCCCTCGACAAATAGCAATCAGCCCCAGCATTTT.

The rearrangement uses TRBV5-6 and TRBJ2-3; TRBD1 is a possible D gene (5 bases). Trimming took 4 bases from V and 1 from J, leaving 13 bases between them. Germline CDR1 SGHDT, CDR2 YYEEEE. The CDR3 sequence is 15 residues long. The chain's CDR3 is CASSPRFRGTDTQYF. CDR3 bases: TGTGCCAGCAGCCCCCGGTTCAGGGGCACAGATACGCAGTATTTT.

V usage is TRBV12-3 or TRBV12-4 and J usage is TRBJ1-2, with D possibly being TRBD1 (5 bases). The CDR3 is 13 residues long. The ends were cut back, 5 bases at V and 8 bases at J, with 15 bases in the middle. CDR3 sequence (DNA): TGTGCCAGCAGTCTAACTCGGGGGGAAGGCTACACCTTC. Translated, it gives CASSLTRGEGYTF.

This chain joins TRBV15 and TRBJ2-2; 7 bases are a match to TRBD1. CDR3 length: 15 residues. J was trimmed by 7 bases and V by 4 bases; bases with no gene match: 9. Germline assignment: CDR1 LNHNV and CDR2 YYDKDF (reference sequence). The CDR3 region has the DNA TGTGCCACCAGCACAATTGACAGGGTCATCGGGGAGCTGTTTTTT. Its translation is CATSTIDRVIGELFF.

The chain uses TRBV5-4 and TRBJ2-3; TRBD1 agrees at 8 bases. After removal of 4 bases from V and 3 bases from J, the junction contained 4 bases not matched to a gene. This CDR3 spans 14 amino acids. The germline gives CDR1 SGHNT, CDR2 YYREEE (reference sequence). In nucleotides, the CDR3 is TGTGCCAGCAGCCGACAGGGGATTACAGATACGCAGTATTTT. This codes for CASSRQGITDTQYF. Full variable domain (missing parts from reference TRBV5-4 and TRBJ2-3): ETGVTQSPTHLIKTRGQQVTLRCSSQSGHNTVSWYQQALGQGPQFIFQYYREEENGRGNFPPRFSGLQFPNYSSELNVNALELDDSALYLCASSRQGITDTQYFGPGTRLTVL.

The rearrangement joins TRBV19 to TRBJ1-5; tentative D call: TRBD1 (6 bases). This CDR3 comprises 16 residues. The germline V gene encodes CDR1 LNHDA and CDR2 SQIVND (reference sequence). V lost 6 bases and J lost 0, with 15 bases in between. CDR3 region: CASRSGQQNSNQPQHF. In DNA, the CDR3 is TGTGCCAGTAGGAGCGGACAGCAAAATAGCAATCAGCCCCAGCATTTT.

The chain joins TRBV11-3 to TRBJ2-2, with a weak D call TRBD1 (6 bases). V was cut by 4 bases and J by 3 bases, with 18 bases left in between. The germline gives CDR1 SGHNT, CDR2 YENEEA. The CDR3 length is 17 residues. CDR3: CASSSRAQGPDTGELFF. The CDR3, as DNA: TGTGCCAGCAGCTCCAGGGCTCAGGGGCCAGACACCGGGGAGCTGTTTTTT.

The J gene is TRBJ2-1, the V gene TRBV18, with 7 bases matching TRBD1. The CDR3 runs 14 residues. The ends lost 1 base at V and 6 bases at J; junction bases unmatched: 3. Looked up from germline, CDR1 is KGHSH and CDR2 is LQKENI. CDR3 sequence: CASSPQGAPNEQFF. CDR3 DNA sequence: TGTGCCAGCTCACCACAGGGGGCGCCCAATGAGCAGTTCTTC.

The chain links TRBV4-1 to TRBJ1-3; 10 bases agree with TRBD1. V was clipped by 3 bases and J by 5 bases; unmatched bases: 4. Germline lookup yields CDR1 MGHRA and CDR2 YSYEKL. The CDR3 loop spans 15 amino acids. This chain's CDR3 is CASSQKGQGRNTIYF. CDR3 DNA sequence: TGCGCCAGCAGCCAGAAGGGACAGGGGAGAAACACCATATATTTT.

The chain is built from TRBV3-1 (or the pseudogene TRBV3-2) and TRBJ2-5; D remains ambiguous. V lost 0 bases, J lost 4 bases, and 12 bases lay in between. Germline loops: CDR1 LGHDT, CDR2 YNNKEL (reference sequence). This CDR3 is 15 amino acids long. CDR3 in amino acids: CASSQEMRQRETQYF. CDR3 nucleotides: TGTGCCAGCAGCCAAGAAATGAGGCAGAGAGAGACCCAGTACTTC.

This chain uses TRBV5-5 with TRBJ2-7; TRBD1 matches at 7 bases. This CDR3 region has 15 residues. Germline V lookup: CDR1 SGHKS, CDR2 YYEKEE (reference sequence). V shed 4 bases and J 2 bases; nucleotides not matched to a gene: 9. The chain's CDR3 is CASSVRTGVTYEQYF. DNA of the CDR3: TGTGCCAGCAGCGTTAGGACAGGAGTGACCTACGAGCAGTACTTC.